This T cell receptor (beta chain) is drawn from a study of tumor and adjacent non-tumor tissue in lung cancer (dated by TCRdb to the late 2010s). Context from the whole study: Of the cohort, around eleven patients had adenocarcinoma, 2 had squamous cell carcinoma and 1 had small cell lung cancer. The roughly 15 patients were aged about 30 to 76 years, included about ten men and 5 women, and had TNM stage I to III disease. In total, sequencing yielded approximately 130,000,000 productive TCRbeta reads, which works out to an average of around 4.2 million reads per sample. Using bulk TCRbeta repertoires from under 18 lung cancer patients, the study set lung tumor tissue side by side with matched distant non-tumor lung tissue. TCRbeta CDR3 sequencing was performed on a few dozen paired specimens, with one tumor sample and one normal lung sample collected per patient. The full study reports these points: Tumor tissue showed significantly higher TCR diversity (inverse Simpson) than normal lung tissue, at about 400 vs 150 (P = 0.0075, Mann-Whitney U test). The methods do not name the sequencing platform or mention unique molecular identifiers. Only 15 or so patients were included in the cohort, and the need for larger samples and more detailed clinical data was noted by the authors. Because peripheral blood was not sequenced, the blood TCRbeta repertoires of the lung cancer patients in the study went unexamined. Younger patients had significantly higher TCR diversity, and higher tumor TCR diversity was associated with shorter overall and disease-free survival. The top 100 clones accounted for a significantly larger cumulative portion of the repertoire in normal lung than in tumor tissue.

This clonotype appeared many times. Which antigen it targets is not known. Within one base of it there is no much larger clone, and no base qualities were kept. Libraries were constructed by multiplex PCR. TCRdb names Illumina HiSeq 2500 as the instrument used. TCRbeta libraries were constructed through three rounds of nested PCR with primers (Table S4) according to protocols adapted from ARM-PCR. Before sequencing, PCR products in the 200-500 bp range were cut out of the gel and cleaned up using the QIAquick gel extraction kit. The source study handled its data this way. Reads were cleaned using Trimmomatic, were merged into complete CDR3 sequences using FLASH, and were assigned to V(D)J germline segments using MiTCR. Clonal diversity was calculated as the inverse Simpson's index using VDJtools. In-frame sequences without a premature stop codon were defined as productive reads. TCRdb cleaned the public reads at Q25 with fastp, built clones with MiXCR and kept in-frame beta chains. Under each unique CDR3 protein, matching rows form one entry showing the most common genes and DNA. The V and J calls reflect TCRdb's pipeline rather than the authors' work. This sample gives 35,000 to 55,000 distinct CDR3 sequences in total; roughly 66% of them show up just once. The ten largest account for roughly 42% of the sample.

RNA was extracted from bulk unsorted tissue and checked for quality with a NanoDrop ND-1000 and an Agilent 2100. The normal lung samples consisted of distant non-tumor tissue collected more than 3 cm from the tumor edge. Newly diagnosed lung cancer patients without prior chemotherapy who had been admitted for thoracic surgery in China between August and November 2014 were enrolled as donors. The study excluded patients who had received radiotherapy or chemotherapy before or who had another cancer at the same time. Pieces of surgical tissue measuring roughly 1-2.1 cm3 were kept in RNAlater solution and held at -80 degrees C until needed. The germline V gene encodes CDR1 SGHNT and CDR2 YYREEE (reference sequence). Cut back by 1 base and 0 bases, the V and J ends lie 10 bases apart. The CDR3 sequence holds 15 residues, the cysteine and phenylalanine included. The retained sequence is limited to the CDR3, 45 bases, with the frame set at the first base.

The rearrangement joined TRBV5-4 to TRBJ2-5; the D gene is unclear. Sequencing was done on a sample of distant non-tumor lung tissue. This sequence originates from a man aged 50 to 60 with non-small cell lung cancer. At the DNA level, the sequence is TGTGCCAGCAGCTTGTTCCAGTCTTACCAAGAGACCCAGTACTTC. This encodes CASSLFQSYQETQYF.